These 28 T cell receptor beta chains share one sample of origin, sequenced in a study of blood T cell repertoires in COVID-19. Sequencing was performed with immunoSEQ multiplex PCR; in TCRdb, only in-frame clones are kept and a portion is missing. The table has 240,000 or so clones, around 90% seen once. The sample was peripheral blood. All receptors derive from a young woman with acute or convalescent COVID-19.

The chain uses TRBV4-1 and TRBJ2-3, with 11 bases matching TRBD2. This CDR3 has 18 amino acids. J gave up 5 bases and V 4 bases, and 14 bases lay outside the gene matches. The V gene's germline CDR1 is MGHRA and CDR2 YSYEKL. The CDR3 loop is CASSLRGTSGNAVDTQYF. The CDR3 DNA reads as TGCGCCAGCAGCCTAAGGGGGACTAGCGGCAACGCGGTAGATACGCAGTATTTT.

The V call is TRBV3-1 (or the pseudogene TRBV3-2), the J call TRBJ2-2; TRBD1 is a possible D gene (6 bases). Per the germline V gene, CDR1 is LGHDT and CDR2 is YNNKEL (reference sequence). This CDR3 has 18 amino acids. Trimming took 2 bases from V and 4 from J, leaving 20 bases between them. Here the CDR3 DNA reads TGTGCCAGCAGCCAACAGGGGTGGGGAAGAGGGGGCACCGGGGAGCTGTTTTTT. This sequence encodes CASSQQGWGRGGTGELFF.

V gene TRBV2 combines with J gene TRBJ1-5; 9 nucleotides line up with TRBD1. The CDR3 is 14 residues long. After removal of 7 bases from V and 7 bases from J, the junction contained 8 bases not matched to a gene. The germline CDR1 and CDR2 sequences are SNHLY and FYNNEI. CDR3 sequence (DNA): TGTGCCAGCACCTTTGGACAGGGGCTCCAGCCCCAGCATTTT. This gives the protein CASTFGQGLQPQHF. The full variable domain, in which reference TRBV2 and TRBJ1-5 provide the parts outside the CDR3, is EPEVTQTPSHQVTQMGQEVILRCVPISNHLYFYWYRQILGQKVEFLVSFYNNEISEKSEIFDDQFSVERPDGSNFTLKIRSTKLEDSAMYFCASTFGQGLQPQHFGDGTRLSIL.

This clone was seen more than once but under ten times. The rearrangement joins TRBV6-5 to TRBJ2-1; TRBD1 agrees at 10 bases. The CDR3 has 14 amino acids. From germline, CDR1 is MNHEY and CDR2 SVGAGI. J was trimmed by 6 bases and V by 8 bases; bases with no gene match: 7. The CDR3 sequence: CASLDRDRGNEQFF. CDR3 DNA: TGTGCCAGCCTAGACCGGGACAGGGGCAATGAGCAGTTCTTC.

This sequence joins TRBV15 and TRBJ2-7; a possible D gene is TRBD1 (5 bases). V was shortened by 5 bases and J by 2 bases, with 13 bases between the two germline ends. The CDR3 sequence is 14 residues long. Germline V gives CDR1 LNHNV, CDR2 YYDKDF (reference sequence). The CDR3 nucleotides are TGTGCCACCAGCCCCCGACAGAAACCCTACGAGCAGTACTTC. This translates into CATSPRQKPYEQYF.

This clone was seen only a few times. The junction differs from germline at one of its ends, possibly a read error. This rearrangement joins TRBV20-1 to TRBJ1-1; possibly TRBD1 for D (6 bases). The germline V gene encodes CDR1 DFQATT and CDR2 SNEGSKA (reference sequence). This CDR3 contains 9 residues. The CDR3 nucleotides are TGCAGTGCGGAGAACAGGGCAGTCTTT. Protein sequence: CSAENRAVF.

J is TRBJ2-3 and V is TRBV10-3, with 8 bases identical to TRBD2. V gave up 6 bases and J gave up 1 base; unmatched junction bases: 3. The germline CDR1 and CDR2 sequences are ENHRY and SYGVKD. The length of the CDR3 is 14 residues. The CDR3 DNA reads TGTGCCATCAGCCGGGAGGGGGGCACAGATACGCAGTATTTT. Translation gives CAISREGGTDTQYF.

The chain is built from TRBV21-1 and TRBJ1-4; the table's D call, TRBD1, was not checked against the DNA. TRBV21-1 is given as a pseudogene. There are 17 residues in the CDR3. CDR3 sequence (DNA): TGTGCCAGCAGCAAAGAGGGGACAGGGGGCCGGGATGAAAAACTGTTTTTT. It encodes CASSKEGTGGRDEKLFF.

This sequence joins TRBV6-2 or TRBV6-3 and TRBJ2-2; TRBD2 matches at 13 bases. The CDR3 totals 15 residues. V was clipped by 6 bases and J by 6 bases; unmatched bases: 4. The germline CDR1 and CDR2 sequences are MNHEY and SVGEGT. CDR3 region: CASSRTSGSPGELFF. In DNA form, the CDR3 reads TGTGCCAGCAGCAGGACTAGCGGGAGTCCCGGGGAGCTGTTTTTT.

In its sample, this clone was seen once. The chain is built from TRBV10-2 and TRBJ2-3; possible D gene TRBD1, 6 bases. Germline assignment: CDR1 WSHSY and CDR2 SAAADI. Trimming cost V 5 bases and J 1 base, with 10 bases left between them. CDR3 length: 14 residues. The CDR3 sequence is CASSFGGRTDTQYF. CDR3 DNA sequence: TGCGCCAGCAGTTTTGGGGGCCGCACAGATACGCAGTATTTT.

This chain links TRBV10-3 with TRBJ1-1, with 12 nucleotides matching TRBD1. This CDR3 is 14 amino acids long. V lost 4 bases and J lost 8; bases outside the gene matches: 5. Germline values: CDR1 ENHRY, CDR2 SYGVKD. In nucleotides, the CDR3 is TGTGCCATCAGTGCCCAGGGGACAGGGGGCGAAGCTTTCTTT. This encodes CAISAQGTGGEAFF.

The V gene is TRBV12-1, the J gene TRBJ2-1; the D call of TRBD1 is as the table states it, not checked on the DNA. TRBV12-1 is reported as a pseudogene. The CDR3 covers 14 residues. CDR3: CASSFAAGYNEQFF. The CDR3 nucleotides read TGTGCCAGCAGCTTTGCCGCAGGTTACAATGAGCAGTTCTTC.

The chain joins TRBV10-3 to TRBJ2-1, with 9 bases aligning to TRBD2. CDR1 and CDR2 from the germline V gene are ENHRY and SYGVKD. Trimming took 4 bases from V and 0 from J; bases not matched to a gene: 10. The CDR3 covers 18 residues. The CDR3 DNA reads TGTGCCATCAGTGTTACGGGACTAGCACCGAGCTCCTACAATGAGCAGTTCTTC. Amino acid sequence: CAISVTGLAPSSYNEQFF.

This clone appeared a single time. V gene TRBV5-1 combines with J gene TRBJ1-4; TRBD1 might be the D (5 bases). V lost 0 bases and J lost 3, with 9 bases in between. In germline, CDR1 is SGHRS, CDR2 YFSETQ. The CDR3 is 15 residues long. This CDR3 reads CASSLVGAANEKLFF. CDR3 nucleotide sequence: TGCGCCAGCAGCTTGGTAGGGGCTGCTAATGAAAAACTGTTTTTT. The full variable domain, completed using reference TRBV5-1 and TRBJ1-4, is KAGVTQTPRYLIKTRGQQVTLSCSPISGHRSVSWYQQTPGQGLQFLFEYFSETQRNKGNFPGRFSGRQFSNSRSEMNVSTLELGDSALYLCASSLVGAANEKLFFGSGTQLSVL.

This chain connects TRBV12-3 or TRBV12-4 to TRBJ2-3; a possible D gene is TRBD1 (6 bases). V shed 3 bases and J shed 8 bases, with 9 bases lying between them. CDR3 length equals 12 residues. The CDR3 DNA is TGTGCCAGCAGTTTGGGGGCGGGTACGCAGTATTTT. This translates into CASSLGAGTQYF.

The gene calls are TRBV20-1 and TRBJ2-5, with D possibly matching TRBD1 (5 bases). The germline V gene has CDR1 DFQATT and CDR2 SNEGSKA (reference sequence). V dropped 7 bases and J dropped 5 bases, with 8 bases sitting between them. CDR3 size: 10 residues. The CDR3, as DNA: TGCAGTGGGGGCCATGAGACCCAGTACTTC. As protein: CSGGHETQYF.

The rearrangement joins TRBV9 to TRBJ2-1; D is possibly TRBD2 (5 bases). V shed 0 bases and J shed 0 bases, with 10 bases lying between them. CDR3 length: 16 amino acids. CDR1 is SGDLS, CDR2 YYNGEE, per germline. CDR3 sequence reads: CASSVDEGVSYNEQFF. The CDR3, as DNA: TGTGCCAGCAGCGTAGATGAGGGAGTCTCCTACAATGAGCAGTTCTTC.

The gene calls are TRBV7-2 and TRBJ2-7; 10 bases are a match to TRBD2. Germline V gives CDR1 SGHTA, CDR2 FQGNSA. The CDR3 has 15 residues. Germline trimming cut 1 base from V and 4 bases from J; bases unmatched to any gene: 4. The CDR3 coding sequence is TGTGCCAGCAGCTTAGGAGGGACTAGCGCTTACGAGCAGTACTTC. This translates into CASSLGGTSAYEQYF.

The chain has TRBV27 and TRBJ1-1, with TRBD1 as a possible D gene (5 bases). This CDR3 comprises 14 residues. Germline V CDR1 and CDR2: MNHEY, SMNVEV (reference sequence). The ends were cut back, 4 bases at V and 0 bases at J, with 9 bases in the middle. The CDR3 reads CASSWQGMNTEAFF. In DNA, the CDR3 is TGTGCCAGCAGTTGGCAGGGCATGAACACTGAAGCTTTCTTT.

In this sample, this clone turned up a few times. This chain uses TRBV12-3 or TRBV12-4 with TRBJ1-3, with D possibly TRBD1 on 5 matching bases. Deletions cut 10 bases from V and 0 bases from J, with 10 bases between. CDR3 length equals 13 residues. CDR3: CATRQSSGNTIYF. CDR3 nucleotide sequence: TGTGCCACACGACAGAGCTCTGGAAACACCATATATTTT.

The rearrangement uses TRBV11-3 and TRBJ1-5; D is unclear. The CDR3 is made up of 13 amino acids. Trimming took 0 bases from V and 6 from J, leaving 6 bases between them. Germline CDR1 and CDR2: SGHNT and YENEEA. The CDR3 nucleotides are TGTGCCAGCAGCTTAGATGCGGGTCAGCCCCAGCATTTT. Translating gives CASSLDAGQPQHF.

The V and J genes are TRBV30 and TRBJ1-1; weak D call: TRBD1 (6 bases). The CDR3 contains 18 residues. The ends were cut back, 0 bases at V and 1 base at J, with 21 bases in the middle. In germline, CDR1 is GTSNPN, CDR2 SVGIG (reference sequence). CDR3 sequence (DNA): TGTGCCTGGAGTGTACTCGTTGGGGGCACGAGGGGGAACACTGAAGCTTTCTTT. Amino acid sequence: CAWSVLVGGTRGNTEAFF.

In the case of this clone: This sample also contains other DNA sequences that code for the same CDR3. The rearrangement links TRBV7-3 to TRBJ2-3; 9 nucleotides match TRBD2. There are 16 residues in the CDR3. Germline CDR1 and CDR2: SGHTA and FQGTGA. Unmatched junction bases numbered 5, after V lost 2 bases and J lost 2 bases. As DNA, the CDR3 is TGTGCCAGCAGCTTATTGGCGGGAGGGCTCACAGATACGCAGTATTTT. Residues: CASSLLAGGLTDTQYF.

This clone came up a few times. The identical CDR3 is also encoded by other nucleotide sequences in the sample. CDR3 coding DNA: TGTGCCAGTAGTACGGGACTAGCGGAAGCCAAAAACATTCAGTACTTC. Protein sequence: CASSTGLAEAKNIQYF. This chain uses TRBV19 with TRBJ2-4, with 11 bases lining up with TRBD2. V gave up 4 bases and J gave up 0 bases; unmatched junction bases: 2. There are 16 residues in the CDR3. From germline, CDR1 is LNHDA and CDR2 SQIVND (reference sequence).

This chain links TRBV27 with TRBJ1-4; TRBD1 is a possible D gene (5 bases). CDR1 and CDR2 from the germline V gene are MNHEY and SMNVEV (reference sequence). The germline V and J ends were trimmed by 6 bases and 1 base, with 21 bases remaining between them. The CDR3 sequence is 18 residues long. For the CDR3, the DNA is TGTGCCAGCAGCTTGGTCGTGGGGGGGGGTTTAACTAATGAAAAACTGTTTTTT. This codes for CASSLVVGGGLTNEKLFF.

The chain recombines TRBV12-5 with TRBJ2-2; 8 bases are a match to TRBD2. Germline V gene lookup returns CDR1 LGHNT and CDR2 FRNRAP. This CDR3 comprises 14 residues. V was pared by 6 bases and J by 6 bases, with 6 bases of the junction left unmatched. The CDR3: CASGLSGGPGELFF. For the CDR3, the DNA is TGTGCTAGTGGCCTGTCGGGGGGGCCCGGGGAGCTGTTTTTT.

The V call is TRBV19, the J call TRBJ2-1; maybe TRBD1 (6 bases). V dropped 7 bases and J dropped 4 bases, with 17 bases sitting between them. The germline V gene has CDR1 LNHDA and CDR2 SQIVND (reference sequence). The CDR3 loop spans 15 amino acids. The CDR3 region has the DNA TGTGCCAGTACTCTCGGGACAAGGGGTTACAATGAGCAGTTCTTC. This codes for CASTLGTRGYNEQFF. Together with reference TRBV19 and TRBJ2-1, the CDR3 gives the full variable domain: DGGITQSPKYLFRKEGQNVTLSCEQNLNHDAMYWYRQDPGQGLRLIYYSQIVNDFQKGDIAEGYSVSREKKESFPLTVTSAQKNPTAFYLCASTLGTRGYNEQFFGPGTRLTVL.

This clone was found a few times. The V gene is TRBV9, the J gene TRBJ2-7; D is possibly TRBD2 (5 bases). Trimming removed 0 bases at V and 2 bases at J, with 12 bases between. This CDR3 comprises 15 residues. Germline lookup yields CDR1 SGDLS and CDR2 YYNGEE. For the CDR3, the DNA is TGTGCCAGCAGCGTAGTCGGGGAACCGGCCTACGAGCAGTACTTC. Amino acid sequence: CASSVVGEPAYEQYF.